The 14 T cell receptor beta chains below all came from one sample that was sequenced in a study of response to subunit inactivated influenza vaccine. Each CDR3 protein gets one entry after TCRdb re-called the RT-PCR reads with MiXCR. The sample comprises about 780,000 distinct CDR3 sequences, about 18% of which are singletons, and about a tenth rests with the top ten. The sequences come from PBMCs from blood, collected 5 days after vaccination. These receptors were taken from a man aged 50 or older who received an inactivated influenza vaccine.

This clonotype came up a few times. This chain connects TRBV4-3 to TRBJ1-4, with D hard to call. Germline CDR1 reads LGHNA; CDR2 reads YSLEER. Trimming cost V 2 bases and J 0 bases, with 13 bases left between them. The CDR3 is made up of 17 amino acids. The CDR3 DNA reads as TGCGCCAGCAGCCAAAACCGAAAATCTGCAACTAATGAAAAACTGTTTTTT. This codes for CASSQNRKSATNEKLFF.

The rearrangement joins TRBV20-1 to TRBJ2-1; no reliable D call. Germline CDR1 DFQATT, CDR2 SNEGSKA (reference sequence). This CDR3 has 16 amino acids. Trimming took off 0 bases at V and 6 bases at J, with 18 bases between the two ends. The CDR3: CSARDLVLGSINEQFF. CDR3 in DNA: TGCAGTGCTAGAGATCTGGTGCTAGGTTCGATCAATGAGCAGTTCTTC.

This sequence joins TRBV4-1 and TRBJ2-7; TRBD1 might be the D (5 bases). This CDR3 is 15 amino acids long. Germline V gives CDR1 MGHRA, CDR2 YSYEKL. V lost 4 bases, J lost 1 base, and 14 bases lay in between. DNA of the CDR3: TGCGCCAGCAGCCCCTTGACAGTCATGTCCTACGAGCAGTACTTC. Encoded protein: CASSPLTVMSYEQYF.

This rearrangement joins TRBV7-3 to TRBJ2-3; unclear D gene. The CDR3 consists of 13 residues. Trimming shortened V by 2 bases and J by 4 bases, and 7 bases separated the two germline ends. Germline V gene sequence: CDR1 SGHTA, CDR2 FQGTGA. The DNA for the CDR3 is TGTGCCAGCAGCTTATCAAAAGCAGATACGCAGTATTTT. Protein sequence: CASSLSKADTQYF.

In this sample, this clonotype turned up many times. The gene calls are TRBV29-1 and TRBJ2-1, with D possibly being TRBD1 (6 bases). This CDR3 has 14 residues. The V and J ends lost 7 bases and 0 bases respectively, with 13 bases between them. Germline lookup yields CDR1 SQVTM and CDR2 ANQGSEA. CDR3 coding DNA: TGCAGCGCCCTGGACAGCAGCTCCTACAATGAGCAGTTCTTC. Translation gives CSALDSSSYNEQFF.

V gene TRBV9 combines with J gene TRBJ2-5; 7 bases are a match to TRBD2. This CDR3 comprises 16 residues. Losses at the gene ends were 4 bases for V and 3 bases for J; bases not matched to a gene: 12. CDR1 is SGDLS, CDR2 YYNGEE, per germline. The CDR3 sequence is CASSLRPSGGKETQYF. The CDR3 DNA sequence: TGTGCCAGCAGCTTAAGACCTAGCGGAGGGAAAGAGACCCAGTACTTC.

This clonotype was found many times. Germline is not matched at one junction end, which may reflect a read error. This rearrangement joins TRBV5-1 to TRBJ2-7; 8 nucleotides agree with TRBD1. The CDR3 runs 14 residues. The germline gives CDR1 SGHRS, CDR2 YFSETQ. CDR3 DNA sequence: TGTGCCAGCAGCGCCGGGACAGGAACCTACGAGCAGTACTTC. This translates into CASSAGTGTYEQYF.

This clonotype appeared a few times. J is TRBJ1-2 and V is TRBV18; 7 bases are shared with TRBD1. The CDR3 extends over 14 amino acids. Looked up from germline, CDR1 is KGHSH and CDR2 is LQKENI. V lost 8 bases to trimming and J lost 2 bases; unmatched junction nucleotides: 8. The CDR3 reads CASSPPDRNYGYTF. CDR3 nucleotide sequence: TGTGCCAGCAGCCCCCCGGACAGGAACTATGGCTACACCTTC.

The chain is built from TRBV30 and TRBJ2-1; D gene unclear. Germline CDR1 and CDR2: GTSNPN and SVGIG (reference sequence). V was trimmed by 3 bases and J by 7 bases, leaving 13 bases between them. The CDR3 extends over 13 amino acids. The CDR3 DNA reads TGTGCCTGGAGGAATCCGTTACTGAATGAGCAGTTCTTC. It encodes CAWRNPLLNEQFF.

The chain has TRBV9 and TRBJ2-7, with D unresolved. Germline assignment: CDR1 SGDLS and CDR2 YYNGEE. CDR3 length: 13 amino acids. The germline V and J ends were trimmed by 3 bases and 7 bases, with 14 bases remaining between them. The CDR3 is CASSGQGPREQYF. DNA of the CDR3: TGTGCCAGCAGCGGCCAAGGTCCTCGGGAGCAGTACTTC.

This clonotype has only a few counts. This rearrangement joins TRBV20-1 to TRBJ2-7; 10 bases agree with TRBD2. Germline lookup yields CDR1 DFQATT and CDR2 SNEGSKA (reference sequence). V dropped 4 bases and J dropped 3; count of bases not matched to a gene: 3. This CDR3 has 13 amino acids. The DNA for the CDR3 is TGCAGTGCTAACAGCGGGGGGGGCTACGAGCAGTACTTC. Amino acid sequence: CSANSGGGYEQYF.

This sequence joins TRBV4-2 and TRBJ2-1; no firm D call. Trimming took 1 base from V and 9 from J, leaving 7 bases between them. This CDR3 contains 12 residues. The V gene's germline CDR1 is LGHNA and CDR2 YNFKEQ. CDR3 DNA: TGTGCCAGCAGCCAAGTAGGAAGTGAGCAGTTCTTC. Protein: CASSQVGSEQFF.

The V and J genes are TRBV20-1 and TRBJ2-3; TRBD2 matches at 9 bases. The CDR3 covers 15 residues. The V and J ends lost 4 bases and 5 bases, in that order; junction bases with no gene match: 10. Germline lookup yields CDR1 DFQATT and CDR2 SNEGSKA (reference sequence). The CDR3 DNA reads TGCAGTGCTACGATCACTAGCGGGCATGGAGATACGCAGTATTTT. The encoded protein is CSATITSGHGDTQYF.

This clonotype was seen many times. Here the CDR3 reads CASSLGTGAASEQYF. The DNA for the CDR3 is TGCGCCAGCAGCTTGGGAACAGGGGCCGCGAGCGAGCAGTACTTC. This sequence joins TRBV5-1 and TRBJ2-7; 7 positions match TRBD1. This CDR3 comprises 15 residues. V lost 0 bases, J lost 6 bases, and 9 bases stayed unmatched. CDR1 is SGHRS and CDR2 is YFSETQ in the germline V gene.